The 30 T cell receptor beta chains below all came from one sample that was sequenced in a study of cytomegalovirus exposure and HLA in healthy donors. PCR used 60 Vbeta primers and 13 Jbeta primers. Repertoires were generated with immunoSEQ multiplex PCR, while TCRdb's copy carries only in-frame clones and drops some. In the table there are 200,000 to 250,000 clones, roughly 84% of which are singletons. Sequenced input: PBMCs. The receptor set was obtained from a boy younger than 10 in good health and CMV-seronegative.

This clone has only a few counts. This sequence joins TRBV4-1 and TRBJ2-2; no reliable D call. V lost 3 bases, J lost 1 base, and 18 bases lay in between. This CDR3 has 18 residues. Germline CDR1 and CDR2: MGHRA and YSYEKL. The CDR3 DNA follows: TGCGCCAGCAGCCAGAACTTTTTACAGAAAGGGAACACCGGGGAGCTGTTTTTT. This encodes CASSQNFLQKGNTGELFF.

This clone appeared once. The chain recombines TRBV28 with TRBJ1-1; tentatively, D is TRBD1 (6 bases). The CDR3 loop spans 17 amino acids. Trimming took 5 bases from V and 0 from J, leaving 19 bases between them. Germline loops: CDR1 MDHEN, CDR2 SYDVKM. CDR3 DNA: TGTGCCAGCAGTCCCCCCGGGGGGCGAAGGGTGAACACTGAAGCTTTCTTT. It encodes CASSPPGGRRVNTEAFF.

This rearrangement joins TRBV7-8 to TRBJ2-2; no firm D call. Germline values: CDR1 SGHVS, CDR2 FQNEAQ. V was trimmed by 5 bases and J by 3 bases, leaving 7 bases between them. The CDR3 is 13 amino acids. This CDR3 is CASSPSDTGELFF. CDR3 DNA: TGTGCCAGCAGCCCAAGCGACACCGGGGAGCTGTTTTTT.

The chain uses TRBV12-5 and TRBJ2-4; perhaps TRBD2 as D (6 bases). CDR1 is LGHNT, CDR2 FRNRAP, per germline. V dropped 0 bases and J dropped 5 bases, with 17 bases sitting between them. The CDR3 contains 17 residues. CDR3 in DNA: TGTGCTAGTGGTTTGGTACGAAACGGGGGTTTCCAAAACATTCAGTACTTC. This gives the protein CASGLVRNGGFQNIQYF.

The genes are TRBV4-2 and TRBJ2-5; TRBD2 matches at 8 bases. CDR1 and CDR2 (germline): LGHNA, YNFKEQ. After removal of 3 bases from V and 5 bases from J, the junction contained 8 bases not matched to a gene. CDR3 length: 15 amino acids. The CDR3 protein is CASSQVAGGGETQYF. Here the CDR3 DNA reads TGTGCCAGCAGCCAGGTGGCGGGAGGAGGGGAGACCCAGTACTTC.

The chain links TRBV27 to TRBJ2-3, with D perhaps TRBD1 (6 bases). This CDR3 comprises 15 residues. Germline V lookup: CDR1 MNHEY, CDR2 SMNVEV (reference sequence). With 3 bases removed from V and 2 bases from J, the gap between germline ends came to 12 bases. This CDR3 reads CASSLGAGSTDTQYF. The DNA of the CDR3 is TGTGCCAGCAGTTTGGGGGCAGGGTCCACAGATACGCAGTATTTT.

This sequence joins TRBV9 and TRBJ2-1; TRBD2 aligns across 10 bases. V gave up 3 bases and J gave up 10 bases; unmatched junction bases: 13. Germline CDR1 reads SGDLS; CDR2 reads YYNGEE. This CDR3 spans 16 amino acids. CDR3 DNA: TGTGCCAGCAGCGCCGGACTAGCGGTCCAGGGGGGGGAGCAGTTCTTC. The encoded protein is CASSAGLAVQGGEQFF.

V usage is TRBV7-9 and J usage is TRBJ2-7, with D tentatively TRBD1 (5 bases). Germline V gives CDR1 SEHNR, CDR2 FQNEAQ (reference sequence). The CDR3 loop spans 15 amino acids. Trimming removed 1 base from V and 5 bases from J, with 15 bases in between. The CDR3 nucleotides read TGTGCCAGCAGCTTAGATCGCTCAGGGATCCACGAGCAGTACTTC. Translation: CASSLDRSGIHEQYF.

The count of this clone is one. This rearrangement joins TRBV7-2 to TRBJ2-1; TRBD1 might be the D (6 bases). The CDR3 loop spans 16 amino acids. Trimming shortened V by 0 bases and J by 4 bases, and 13 bases separated the two germline ends. In germline, CDR1 is SGHTA, CDR2 FQGNSA. The CDR3 spells CASSLAWSRGYNEQFF. For the CDR3, the DNA is TGTGCCAGCAGCTTAGCTTGGTCCAGGGGTTACAATGAGCAGTTCTTC.

V gene TRBV6-5 combines with J gene TRBJ2-3, with TRBD2 matching 12 bases. The CDR3 loop spans 16 amino acids. V dropped 2 bases and J dropped 1; count of bases not matched to a gene: 1. Germline CDR1 MNHEY, CDR2 SVGAGI. DNA for the CDR3: TGTGCCAGCAGTTACGGACTAGCGGGGCGCACAGATACGCAGTATTTT. Translating it yields CASSYGLAGRTDTQYF.

The V call is TRBV6-6, the J call TRBJ1-5; TRBD1 is a possible D gene (6 bases). V lost 6 bases and J lost 2, with 14 bases in between. CDR1 is MNHNY and CDR2 is SVGAGI in the germline V gene (reference sequence). The CDR3 consists of 15 residues. The CDR3 bases are TGTGCCAGCAGCAAGGGGGGGGAGGGCAATCAGCCCCAGCATTTT. It is translated as CASSKGGEGNQPQHF.

The chain carries TRBV9 and TRBJ2-3; 7 nucleotides agree with TRBD1. The germline V gene has CDR1 SGDLS and CDR2 YYNGEE. The CDR3 is 15 amino acids. After removal of 2 bases from V and 5 bases from J, the junction contained 8 bases not matched to a gene. The CDR3 reads CASSVSPGGVDTQYF. The CDR3 region has the DNA TGTGCCAGCAGCGTCTCCCCAGGGGGAGTAGATACGCAGTATTTT. Drawing the rest from reference TRBV9 and TRBJ2-3, the complete variable domain is DSGVTQTPKHLITATGQRVTLRCSPRSGDLSVYWYQQSLDQGLQFLIQYYNGEERAKGNILERFSAQQFPDLHSELNLSSLELGDSALYFCASSVSPGGVDTQYFGPGTRLTVL.

The gene calls are TRBV5-6 and TRBJ2-5, with D unclear. V was cut by 2 bases and J by 2 bases, with 4 bases left in between. The CDR3 spans 12 residues. Germline V gene data show CDR1 as SGHDT and CDR2 as YYEEEE. The CDR3: CASSFLQETQYF. CDR3 in DNA: TGTGCCAGCAGCTTCTTGCAAGAGACCCAGTACTTC. The full variable domain, in which reference TRBV5-6 and TRBJ2-5 provide the parts outside the CDR3, is DAGVTQSPTHLIKTRGQQVTLRCSPKSGHDTVSWYQQALGQGPQFIFQYYEEEERQRGNFPDRFSGHQFPNYSSELNVNALLLGDSALYLCASSFLQETQYFGPGTRLLVL.

The chain recombines TRBV2 with TRBJ2-5; weak D call: TRBD2 (5 bases). The CDR3 is 14 amino acids. The germline CDR1 and CDR2 sequences are SNHLY and FYNNEI. Trimming pared 6 bases from V and 1 base from J, leaving 12 bases between. DNA for the CDR3: TGTGCCAGCAGCCCTCGACTAACCCAAGAGACCCAGTACTTC. As protein: CASSPRLTQETQYF.

The chain is built from TRBV29-1 and TRBJ2-7; maybe TRBD1 (6 bases). V lost 1 base and J lost 4, with 20 bases in between. The germline CDR1 and CDR2 sequences are SQVTM and ANQGSEA. CDR3 length: 16 amino acids. The CDR3 sequence: CSVEVNDGTLFYEQYF. The CDR3 DNA follows: TGCAGCGTTGAAGTCAACGATGGGACATTATTTTACGAGCAGTACTTC.

The J gene is TRBJ1-1, the V gene TRBV27, with TRBD1 matching 7 bases. The germline V gene encodes CDR1 MNHEY and CDR2 SMNVEV (reference sequence). This CDR3 is 15 amino acids long. The ends lost 6 bases at V and 5 bases at J; junction bases unmatched: 12. CDR3 coding DNA: TGTGCCAGCAGACCCAAGGGACAGTTGGGTACTGAAGCTTTCTTT. This translates into CASRPKGQLGTEAFF.

The J gene is TRBJ2-5, the V gene TRBV5-6, with 8 bases fitting TRBD1. This CDR3 region has 13 residues. The J segment lost 4 bases and the V segment lost 5 bases, leaving 4 bases of the junction unmatched. Germline V CDR1 and CDR2: SGHDT, YYEEEE. The CDR3 here is CASRDRGLETQYF. Written as DNA, the CDR3 is TGTGCCAGCAGAGACAGGGGCCTAGAGACCCAGTACTTC.

The rearrangement uses TRBV7-9 and TRBJ2-7, with D possibly TRBD1 on 6 matching bases. V shed 5 bases and J shed 3 bases, with 11 bases lying between them. CDR3 length: 13 amino acids. Per germline, CDR1 SEHNR and CDR2 FQNEAQ (reference sequence). The CDR3 protein is CASSDYRDYEQYF. The CDR3 nucleotides read TGTGCCAGCAGCGACTACAGGGACTACGAGCAGTACTTC. The whole variable domain, remainder taken from reference TRBV7-9 and TRBJ2-7, is DTGVSQNPRHKITKRGQNVTFRCDPISEHNRLYWYRQTLGQGPEFLTYFQNEAQLEKSRLLSDRFSAERPKGSFSTLEIQRTEQGDSAMYLCASSDYRDYEQYFGPGTRLTVT.

The chain recombines TRBV6-1 with TRBJ2-7; 10 bases match TRBD1. The CDR3 covers 15 residues. V dropped 3 bases and J dropped 4; count of bases not matched to a gene: 6. Germline values: CDR1 MNHNS, CDR2 SASEGT. In nucleotides, the CDR3 is TGTGCCAGCAGTGACCTCGGGACAGGGGTATACGAGCAGTACTTC. This sequence encodes CASSDLGTGVYEQYF.

This chain uses TRBV6-5 with TRBJ1-4, with a weak D call TRBD1 (6 bases). The CDR3 sequence is 14 residues long. The V end was cut by 0 bases, the J end by 7 bases, with 9 bases between. Germline CDR1 and CDR2: MNHEY and SVGAGI. CDR3 region: CASSYSTGTEKLFF. The CDR3, as DNA: TGTGCCAGCAGTTACTCTACAGGGACTGAAAAACTGTTTTTT.

There are a few counts of this clone. The V call is TRBV6-1, the J call TRBJ2-2; 8 nucleotides agree with TRBD1. This CDR3 has 15 amino acids. Unmatched junction bases numbered 7, after V lost 6 bases and J lost 4 bases. Germline CDR1 reads MNHNS; CDR2 reads SASEGT. CDR3 nucleotide sequence: TGTGCCAGCAGAGAACCGGGACAGGTCACCGGGGAGCTGTTTTTT. The encoded protein is CASREPGQVTGELFF.

V is TRBV27 and J is TRBJ2-2; the D is unclear. V shed 3 bases and J shed 0 bases, with 5 bases lying between them. Germline V gene data show CDR1 as MNHEY and CDR2 as SMNVEV (reference sequence). The CDR3 spans 14 residues. The CDR3 sequence: CASSFSTNTGELFF. In DNA, the CDR3 is TGTGCCAGCAGTTTTTCTACGAACACCGGGGAGCTGTTTTTT.

The chain recombines TRBV6-1 with TRBJ2-7, with D maybe TRBD1 (6 bases). The CDR3 runs to 11 residues. Trimming removed 7 bases from V and 9 bases from J, with 13 bases in between. CDR1 is MNHNS and CDR2 is SASEGT in the germline V gene. The CDR3 bases are TGTGCCAGCAATAACAGGGAGTGGCAGTACTTC. It codes for CASNNREWQYF.

This clone came up a few times. The V call is TRBV30, the J call TRBJ1-1; D not resolved. This CDR3 comprises 13 residues. Trimming removed 5 bases from V and 3 bases from J, with 13 bases in between. Germline-derived CDR1 and CDR2 are GTSNPN and SVGIG (reference sequence). The CDR3, as DNA: TGTGCCTGGGACCTAGTTAGGTACACTGAAGCTTTCTTT. Protein sequence: CAWDLVRYTEAFF.

V gene TRBV20-1 combines with J gene TRBJ2-7; no clear D gene. This CDR3 comprises 10 residues. Trimming took 6 bases from V and 2 from J, leaving 5 bases between them. Looked up from germline, CDR1 is DFQATT and CDR2 is SNEGSKA (reference sequence). The CDR3 nucleotides are TGCAGTGCCGGAGCCTACGAGCAGTACTTC. Translation gives CSAGAYEQYF.

The V and J genes are TRBV6-6 and TRBJ1-6; possibly TRBD1 for D (5 bases). Germline V gives CDR1 MNHNY, CDR2 SVGAGI (reference sequence). The V end lost 6 bases, the J end lost 9 bases, and 9 bases lay between the germline ends. The CDR3 covers 12 residues. The CDR3 DNA is TGTGCCAGCAGCCTAAGGGGTTCACCCCTCCACTTT. Residues: CASSLRGSPLHF.

The chain is built from TRBV6-5 and TRBJ1-1; TRBD1 aligns across 7 bases. Losses at the gene ends were 6 bases for V and 1 base for J; bases not matched to a gene: 2. CDR1 and CDR2 (germline): MNHEY, SVGAGI. The length of the CDR3 is 13 residues. The CDR3 DNA reads as TGTGCCAGCAGGGGACAGCAGAACACTGAAGCTTTCTTT. It encodes CASRGQQNTEAFF.

The chain uses TRBV7-9 and TRBJ2-5; D is undetermined. Germline V gene data show CDR1 as SEHNR and CDR2 as FQNEAQ (reference sequence). This CDR3 spans 13 amino acids. V dropped 3 bases and J dropped 1 base, with 6 bases sitting between them. The CDR3 here is CASSFLAQETQYF. The CDR3 nucleotides are TGTGCCAGCAGCTTTTTGGCCCAAGAGACCCAGTACTTC.

V usage is TRBV6-4 and J usage is TRBJ2-3, with TRBD2 as a possible D gene (5 bases). Germline CDR1 and CDR2: MRHNA and SNTAGT. The CDR3 loop spans 14 amino acids. Trimming pared 4 bases from V and 4 bases from J, leaving 12 bases between. This chain's CDR3 is CASSVAPWADTQYF. The DNA of the CDR3 is TGTGCCAGCAGTGTAGCGCCCTGGGCAGATACGCAGTATTTT.

The chain is built from TRBV19 and TRBJ1-1, with 9 positions matching TRBD1. Germline values: CDR1 LNHDA, CDR2 SQIVND (reference sequence). This CDR3 spans 13 amino acids. V dropped 8 bases and J dropped 7; count of bases not matched to a gene: 8. The CDR3 DNA sequence: TGTGCCAGTCGGACCGGGACAGGGAATGAAGCTTTCTTT. This encodes CASRTGTGNEAFF.